This record concerns one T cell receptor beta chain sequence. These data are taken from a study of T cell responses to AZD1222 COVID-19 vaccine. Profiling relied on immunoSEQ multiplex PCR, and the TCRdb table lists in-frame clones only, not all of them. The data contain around 260,000 clones, over 85% of them singletons. The source material was peripheral blood, sampled on day 0 of AZD1222 vaccination. The receptor was isolated from an adult in good health.

CDR3 region: CASSLTGHQGRTEAFF. The CDR3 nucleotides read TGTGCCAGCAGTTTAACAGGACACCAAGGGAGGACTGAAGCTTTCTTT. The rearrangement links TRBV27 to TRBJ1-1, with a tentative D call TRBD1 (5 bases). This CDR3 is built from 16 residues. V was clipped by 2 bases and J by 5 bases, with 18 bases between them. Germline V gene sequence: CDR1 MNHEY, CDR2 SMNVEV (reference sequence).